This TCR beta chain was found in a study of identical twins. MiXCR, run by TCRdb on the 5' RACE reads, gives a single entry per CDR3 protein. The repertoire holds a few hundred thousand distinct CDR3 sequences, approximately 17% seen once, with less than 15% in the top ten. The CDR3 covers 14 residues. Germline CDR1 MNHNS, CDR2 SASEGT. Germline trimming cut 5 bases from V and 7 bases from J; bases unmatched to any gene: 6. The TCR originated in a man over 45 in good health. This chain connects TRBV6-1 to TRBJ1-5, with 9 bases fitting TRBD1. The sample consisted of naive T cells sorted from blood. CDR3 bases: TGTGCCAGCAGTACAGGGGGCCTAGGACAGCCCCAGCATTTT. It specifies CASSTGGLGQPQHF.